This entry concerns a single TCR beta chain. Only in-frame clones appear in the TCRdb table, and some are missing; sequencing was by immunoSEQ multiplex PCR. In the table there are about 76,000 clones, around 87% of which are singletons. This sample stems from a study of OX40 agonist ivuxolimab in advanced cancers. The length of the CDR3 is 15 residues. V lost 0 bases, J lost 6 bases, and 6 bases stayed unmatched. CDR1 is SGHRS and CDR2 is YFSETQ in the germline V gene. Source: CD4+ or CD8+ T cells sorted from blood, taken in a trial of the OX40 agonist ivuxolimab. The clonotype originates from an adult with an advanced solid tumor such as melanoma, head and neck, liver or kidney cancer. This chain connects TRBV5-1 to TRBJ1-2; 9 nucleotides line up with TRBD1. The CDR3 loop reads CASSLAYRGPDGYTF. Here the CDR3 DNA reads TGCGCCAGCAGCTTGGCCTACAGGGGGCCGGATGGCTACACCTTC. The variable domain in full, with the rest retrieved from reference TRBV5-1 and TRBJ1-2, is KAGVTQTPRYLIKTRGQQVTLSCSPISGHRSVSWYQQTPGQGLQFLFEYFSETQRNKGNFPGRFSGRQFSNSRSEMNVSTLELGDSALYLCASSLAYRGPDGYTFGSGTRLTVV.